This TCR beta chain derives from a study of CD8 T cells in Susac syndrome. Study at large: Treatment status at blood draw for the Susac syndrome patients was therapy-naive, corticosteroids, or intravenous immunoglobulin alone. General observations from the study: The study recognized that the number of individuals in its TCR sequencing and HLA analysis was relatively small.

To note about this clonotype: The antigen is undetermined.

Deletions cut 0 bases from V and 7 bases from J, with 11 bases between. Per germline, CDR1 SGDLS and CDR2 YYNGEE. The CDR3 loop spans 13 amino acids. Random hexamers were used to reverse transcribe the RNA input (roughly 0.5 to 1 ug). TCRdb re-called the immunoSEQ multiplex PCR reads through MiXCR, storing one row per CDR3 protein. The profile covers over 100,000 distinct CDR3 sequences, with 96% appearing a single time and approximately 0.15% taken by the ten largest. TEMRA cells were FACS-enriched, unlike CD8+ and CD4+ T cells, which were negatively isolated. V gene TRBV9 combines with J gene TRBJ2-7, with no clear D. The sequencing input was CD4+ T cells from PBMCs. The clonotype originates from a human donor with Susac syndrome. The CDR3: CASSVAEAREQYF. DNA for the CDR3: TGTGCCAGCAGCGTAGCTGAGGCTCGTGAGCAGTACTTC.